This note documents a single T cell receptor beta chain sequence. Antigen unknown. The data are from a study of vaccination and CD4 T cells after COVID-19. Study as a whole: PCR on nasal swabs identified SARS-CoV-2 in convalescent patients, of whom about 9 were mild and one severe.

Treatment indicated: approximately nine-day PBMC culture with coronavirus spike peptide pools or control peptides (ViraFEST assay). CDR1 and CDR2 (germline): SGHNT, YENEEA. The CDR3 is 16 amino acids. After removal of 5 bases from V and 1 base from J, the junction contained 7 bases not matched to a gene. Sequenced with the Oncomine TCR Beta short-read assay was DNA taken from cultured CD4+ T cells. TCRdb fed the PCR reads into MiXCR, producing one record per CDR3 protein. This table has 20,000 to 25,000 distinct CDR3 sequences, about 66% appearing once. This receptor was obtained from a human donor who had recovered from COVID-19. The chain employs TRBV11-3 and TRBJ2-1, with 8 nucleotides matching TRBD1. Sequencing used CD4+ T cells from blood, cultured in vitro. CDR3 in amino acids: CASSQPRGLSYNEQFF. Here the CDR3 DNA reads TGTGCCAGCAGCCAGCCCAGGGGGCTTTCCTACAATGAGCAGTTCTTC.